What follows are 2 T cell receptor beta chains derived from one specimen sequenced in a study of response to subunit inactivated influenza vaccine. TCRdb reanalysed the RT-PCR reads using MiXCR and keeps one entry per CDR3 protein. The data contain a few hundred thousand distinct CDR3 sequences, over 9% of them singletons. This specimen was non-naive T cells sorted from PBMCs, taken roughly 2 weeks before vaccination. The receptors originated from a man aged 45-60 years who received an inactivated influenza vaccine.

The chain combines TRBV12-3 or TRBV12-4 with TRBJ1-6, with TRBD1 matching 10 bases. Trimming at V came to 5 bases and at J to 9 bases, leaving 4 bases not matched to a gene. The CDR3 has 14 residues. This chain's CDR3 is CASSPDRGPSPLHF. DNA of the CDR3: TGTGCCAGCAGTCCTGACAGGGGGCCTTCACCCCTCCACTTT.

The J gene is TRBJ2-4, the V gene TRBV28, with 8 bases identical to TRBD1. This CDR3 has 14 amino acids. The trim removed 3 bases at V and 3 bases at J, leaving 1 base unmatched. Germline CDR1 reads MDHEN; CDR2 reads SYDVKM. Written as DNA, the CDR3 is TGTGCCAGCAGTTTCACAGGGGGCAAAAACATTCAGTACTTC. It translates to CASSFTGGKNIQYF.